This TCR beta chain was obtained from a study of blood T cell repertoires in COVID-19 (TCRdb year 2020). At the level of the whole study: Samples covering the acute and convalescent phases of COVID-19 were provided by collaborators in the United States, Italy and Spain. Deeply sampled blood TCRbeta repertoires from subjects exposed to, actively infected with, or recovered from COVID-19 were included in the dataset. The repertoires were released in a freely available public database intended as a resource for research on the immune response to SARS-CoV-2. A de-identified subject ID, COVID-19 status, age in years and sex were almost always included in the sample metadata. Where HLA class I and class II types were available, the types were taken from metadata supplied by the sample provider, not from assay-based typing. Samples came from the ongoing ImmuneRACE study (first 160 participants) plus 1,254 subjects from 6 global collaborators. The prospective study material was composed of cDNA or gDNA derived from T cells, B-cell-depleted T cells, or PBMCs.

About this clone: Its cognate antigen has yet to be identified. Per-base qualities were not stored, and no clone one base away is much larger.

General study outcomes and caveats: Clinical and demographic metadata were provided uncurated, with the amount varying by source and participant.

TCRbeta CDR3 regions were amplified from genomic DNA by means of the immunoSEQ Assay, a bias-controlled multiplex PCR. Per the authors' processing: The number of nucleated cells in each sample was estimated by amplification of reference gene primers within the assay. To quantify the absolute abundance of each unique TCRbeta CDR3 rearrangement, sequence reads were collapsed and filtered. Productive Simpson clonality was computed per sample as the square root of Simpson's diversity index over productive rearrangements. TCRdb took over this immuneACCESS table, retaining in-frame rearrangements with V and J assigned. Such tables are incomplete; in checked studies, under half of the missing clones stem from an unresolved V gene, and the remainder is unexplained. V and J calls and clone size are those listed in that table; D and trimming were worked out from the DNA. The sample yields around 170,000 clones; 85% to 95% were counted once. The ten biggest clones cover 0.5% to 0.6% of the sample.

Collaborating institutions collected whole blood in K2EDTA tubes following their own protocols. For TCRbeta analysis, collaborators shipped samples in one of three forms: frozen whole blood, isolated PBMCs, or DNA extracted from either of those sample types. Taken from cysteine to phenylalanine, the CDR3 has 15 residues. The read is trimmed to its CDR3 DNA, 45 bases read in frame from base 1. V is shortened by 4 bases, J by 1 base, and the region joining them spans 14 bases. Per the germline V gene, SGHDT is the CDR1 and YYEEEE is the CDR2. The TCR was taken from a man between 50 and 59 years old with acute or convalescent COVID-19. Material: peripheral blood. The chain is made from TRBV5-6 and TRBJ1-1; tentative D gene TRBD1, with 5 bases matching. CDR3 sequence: CASSVSRVGNTEAFF. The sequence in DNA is TGTGCCAGCAGCGTTTCCAGGGTGGGGAACACTGAAGCTTTCTTT.